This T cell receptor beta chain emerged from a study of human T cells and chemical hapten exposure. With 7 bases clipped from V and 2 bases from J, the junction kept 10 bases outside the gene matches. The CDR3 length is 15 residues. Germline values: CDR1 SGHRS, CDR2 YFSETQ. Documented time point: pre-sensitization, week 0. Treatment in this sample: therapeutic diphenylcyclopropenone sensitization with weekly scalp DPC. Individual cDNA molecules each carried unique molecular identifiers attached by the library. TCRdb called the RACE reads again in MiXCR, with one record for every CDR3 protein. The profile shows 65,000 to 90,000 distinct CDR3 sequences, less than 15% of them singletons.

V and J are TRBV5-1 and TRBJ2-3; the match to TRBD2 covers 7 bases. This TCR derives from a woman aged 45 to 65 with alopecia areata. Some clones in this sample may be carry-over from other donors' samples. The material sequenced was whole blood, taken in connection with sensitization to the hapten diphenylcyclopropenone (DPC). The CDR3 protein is CASSGLAGDTDTQYF. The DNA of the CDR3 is TGCGCCAGCTCCGGCCTGGCGGGAGACACAGATACGCAGTATTTT. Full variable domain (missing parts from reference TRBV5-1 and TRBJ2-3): KAGVTQTPRYLIKTRGQQVTLSCSPISGHRSVSWYQQTPGQGLQFLFEYFSETQRNKGNFPGRFSGRQFSNSRSEMNVSTLELGDSALYLCASSGLAGDTDTQYFGPGTRLTVL.